This T cell receptor (beta chain) originates from a study of blood T cell repertoires in COVID-19. Study-level background: COVID-19 samples collected from the United States, Italy and Spain covered acute and convalescent phases. T cells, B-cell-depleted T cells, or PBMCs provided the cDNA or gDNA that served as material.

This CDR3 contains 12 residues. From germline, CDR1 is SNHLY and CDR2 FYNNEI. V lost 3 bases, J lost 8 bases, and 10 bases lay in between. In this sample, this clone turned up a few times. Data came from immunoSEQ multiplex PCR; TCRdb stores just in-frame clones and leaves some out. The sample has approximately 350,000 clones; about 89% are singletons. The rearrangement uses TRBV2 and TRBJ1-2, with a tentative D call TRBD1 (5 bases). Specimen: peripheral blood. The receptor was derived from a man aged 40-55 years with acute or convalescent COVID-19. CDR3 amino acids: CASSDSGEGYTF. As DNA, the CDR3 is TGTGCCAGCAGTGATTCGGGGGAGGGCTACACCTTC.